The T cell receptor (beta chain) described here comes from a study of cytomegalovirus exposure and HLA in healthy donors. Regarding the study as a whole: Later analysis showed most CMV-associated TCR beta chains appearing HLA-restricted.

Regarding this clone: Its antigen is unknown.

Germline CDR1 and CDR2: MGHRA and YSYEKL. J lost 2 bases, V lost 1 base, and 4 bases had no gene match. The CDR3 runs to 16 residues. PCR was performed using 60 Vbeta and 13 Jbeta primers. Method: immunoSEQ multiplex PCR; TCRdb's copy keeps in-frame clones and lacks some. This sample yields just over 200,000 clones, of which more than 65% are seen a single time; roughly 1.5% belongs to the top ten. Input material: PBMCs. The gene calls are TRBV4-1 and TRBJ2-5; 10 positions match TRBD2. This TCR derives from a man aged 50 to 60 in good health and CMV-seronegative. The CDR3 nucleotides are TGCGCCAGCAGCCAAGGGTCACTAGCGGGGCAAGAGACCCAGTACTTC. This codes for CASSQGSLAGQETQYF.